The rows below give T cell receptor beta chains drawn from one sample of a study of blood T cell repertoires in COVID-19. Measured with immunoSEQ multiplex PCR; TCRdb has only the in-frame clones, and not every one. The sample has approximately 180,000 clones; roughly nine tenths are singletons. The sample taken for sequencing was PBMCs or T cells enriched from blood (not recorded which). Receptor source: a woman between 35 and 50 years old with acute COVID-19. The CDR3 runs from the conserved cysteine through the conserved F or W. Each record gives: J gene, clone size, D gene, V gene, CDR3 DNA, CDR3 protein. The D gene is left open where the match is weak. Clone size is not always given. Where it is, it says once, few, many or a class for expanded clones.

TRBJ2-7,NA,NA,TRBV6-5,TGTGCCAGCAGTCCGGGATTAACATACGAGCAGTACTTC,CASSPGLTYEQYF
TRBJ2-1,NA,TRBD2,TRBV30,TGTGCCTGGAGCTTAGGTGTGATGGCGGGAGAATACAATGAGCAGTTCTTC,CAWSLGVMAGEYNEQFF
TRBJ1-1,NA,NA,TRBV4-1,TGCGCCAGCAGCCAAGATGTCCGGGAGGGGCTTGAAGCTTTCTTT,CASSQDVREGLEAFF
TRBJ1-5,NA,NA,TRBV11-2,TGTGCCAGCAGCTTAGGTAAGGGAGGGCACAATCAGCCCCAGCATTTT,CASSLGKGGHNQPQHF
TRBJ2-1,NA,NA,TRBV6-1,TGTGCCAGCAGTGAAGCACTAGGGGGCGGGGCCCTCAGTAATGAGCAGTTCTTC,CASSEALGGGALSNEQFF
TRBJ1-4,NA,NA,TRBV30,TGTGCCTGGACTGGAGGGTTGGTAGGGGAAAAACTGTTTTTT,CAWTGGLVGEKLFF
TRBJ1-2,NA,NA,TRBV29-1,TGCAGCGTTGAAGGAGGGGAGGCTGACTATGGCTACACCTTC,CSVEGGEADYGYTF
TRBJ1-5,NA,TRBD1,TRBV7-2,TGTGCCAGCAGCCCCGAGACAGGGGGGTTAAATCAGCCCCAGCATTTT,CASSPETGGLNQPQHF
TRBJ1-6,NA,TRBD1,TRBV19,TGTGCCAGTAGGTCTGCCGGGACAGGGAATTCACCCCTCCACTTT,CASRSAGTGNSPLHF
TRBJ1-3,NA,NA,TRBV12-5,TGTGCTAGTGGTTCTGTATTAACAGGCTCCTCTGGAAACACCATATATTTT,CASGSVLTGSSGNTIYF
TRBJ1-1,NA,TRBD1,TRBV6-5,TGTGCCAGCAGGCGGACAGGGGGAATGAACACTGAAGCTTTCTTT,CASRRTGGMNTEAFF
TRBJ2-1,NA,TRBD2,TRBV19,TGTGCCAGTAGCACTAGCGGACGCAATGAGCAGTTCTTC,CASSTSGRNEQFF
TRBJ2-7,NA,TRBD1,TRBV6-5,TGTGCCAGCGTGCTGGTGGAGGGACAGGCCTACGAGCAGTACTTC,CASVLVEGQAYEQYF
TRBJ2-7,NA,TRBD2,TRBV6-2/TRBV6-3,TGTGCCAGCAGTGCTCTAGCGGGGGGCTCCTACGAGCAGTACTTC,CASSALAGGSYEQYF
TRBJ2-2,few,NA,TRBV7-3,TGTGCCAGCGGACACCTAGCGAACACCGGGGAGCTGTTTTTT,CASGHLANTGELFF
TRBJ1-1,NA,TRBD1,TRBV7-8,TGTGCCAGCAGACAGGGGGGAAACACTGAAGCTTTCTTT,CASRQGGNTEAFF
TRBJ2-2,once,NA,TRBV7-3,TGTGCCAGCAGCCGTAGGGGGACACCGAACACCGGGGAGCTGTTTTTT,CASSRRGTPNTGELFF
TRBJ2-3,NA,NA,TRBV25-1,TGTGCCAGCAGTGACGCCGCTGGGGGCCATACGCAGTATTTT,CASSDAAGGHTQYF
TRBJ2-7,NA,TRBD1,TRBV2,TGTGCCAGCAGTCCAGACAGGGGTTCCGAGCAGTACTTC,CASSPDRGSEQYF
TRBJ2-3,few,TRBD2,TRBV5-1,TGCGCCAGCAGATTCGAGAGCGGGGGCCCAGATACGCAGTATTTT,CASRFESGGPDTQYF
TRBJ1-2,NA,NA,TRBV7-2,TGTGCCAGCAGCTTACTAGCGGGGGACCATGGCTACACCTTC,CASSLLAGDHGYTF
TRBJ2-1,NA,TRBD2,TRBV7-6,TGTGCCAGCAGCTTTGTGGGGGGGAGGGCCTGGGATGAGCAGTTCTTC,CASSFVGGRAWDEQFF
TRBJ2-3,NA,NA,TRBV2,TGTGCCAGCAGTGCCCGACAGCTTTCCCTCGGCACAGATACGCAGTATTTT,CASSARQLSLGTDTQYF
TRBJ2-7,NA,NA,TRBV29-1,TGCAGCGTTGAAGAGGGCAGGGGCGAGCAGTACTTC,CSVEEGRGEQYF
TRBJ2-1,NA,NA,TRBV5-4,TGTGCCAGCAGCCTTAGGGACCAGGGGCCTTACAATGAGCAGTTCTTC,CASSLRDQGPYNEQFF
TRBJ1-4,NA,NA,TRBV28,TGTGCCAGCAGTTTCGGTGGGGCGGGGCAGCTAAATGAAAAACTGTTTTTT,CASSFGGAGQLNEKLFF
TRBJ2-7,NA,NA,TRBV10-3,TGTGCCATCAGTACAGGGTCATACGAGCAGTACTTC,CAISTGSYEQYF
TRBJ2-3,NA,TRBD2,TRBV27,TGTGCCAGCAGGCGTCGTTCGGGAGGGCCCGGAGATACGCAGTATTTT,CASRRRSGGPGDTQYF
TRBJ1-2,NA,TRBD1,TRBV3-1/TRBV3-2,TGTGCCAGCAGCGACCGGACAGGATACGGCTACACCTTC,CASSDRTGYGYTF
TRBJ2-5,NA,TRBD2,TRBV19,TGTGCCTGTATTATAGACGGCGGGGGGTGGGAGACCCAGTACTTC,CACIIDGGGWETQYF
TRBJ2-1,once,TRBD1,TRBV7-6,TGTGCCAGCAGCTTAGCGGGGGGGACAGGGGGTTCCAATGAGCAGTTCTTC,CASSLAGGTGGSNEQFF
TRBJ1-1,NA,TRBD1,TRBV4-3,TGCGCCAGCAGCCCGACCCGGACAGGGGGAGGGACTGAAGCTTTCTTT,CASSPTRTGGGTEAFF
TRBJ2-3,NA,NA,TRBV11-2,TGTGCCAGCAGCTCTGGGGGCCTCACGCCGACCTGGGATACGCAGTATTTT,CASSSGGLTPTWDTQYF
TRBJ2-3,NA,NA,TRBV10-1,TGCGCCAGCAGTGAAGCGGCTACCAGCACAGATACGCAGTATTTT,CASSEAATSTDTQYF
TRBJ2-1,NA,TRBD2,TRBV4-1,TGCGCCAGCAGCCTGCGTTTGGGTGGGACTAGCGGGAGTATCTCCTACAATGAGCAGTTCTTC,CASSLRLGGTSGSISYNEQFF
TRBJ1-4,NA,NA,TRBV5-1,TGCGCCAGCAGCGCTGGACTTGGAACAGCTAATGAAAAACTGTTTTTT,CASSAGLGTANEKLFF
TRBJ2-1,NA,NA,TRBV21-1,TGTGCCAGCAGCAAGCTTCTCGGGACAGGGGGGGCCGGCTCCTACAATGAGCAGTTCTTC,CASSKLLGTGGAGSYNEQFF
TRBJ2-1,NA,TRBD2,TRBV7-3,TGTGCCAGCAGCCTAGAGGGGACTAGCGGGAGGAATGAGCAGTTCTTC,CASSLEGTSGRNEQFF
TRBJ1-2,NA,TRBD1,TRBV2,TGTGCCAGCCGGACAGGAGTAATAGATGGCTACACCTTC,CASRTGVIDGYTF
TRBJ2-6,NA,NA,TRBV28,TGTGCCAGCAGTTTTAGCGTACCTGGGGCCAACGTCCTGACTTTC,CASSFSVPGANVLTF
TRBJ1-4,NA,NA,TRBV27,TGTGCCAGCAGGCCCCTGCGGGGTGCGAATGAAAAACTGTTTTTT,CASRPLRGANEKLFF
TRBJ2-5,NA,TRBD2,TRBV5-1,TGCGCCAGCAGCCCCAGTGTAGCGGGTAGTGCGGGGGAGACCCAGTACTTC,CASSPSVAGSAGETQYF
TRBJ2-7,NA,TRBD1,TRBV7-9,TGTGCCAGCAGCTTTGATCAGGGGGACGAGCAGTACTTC,CASSFDQGDEQYF
TRBJ2-7,NA,NA,TRBV5-6,TGTGCCAGCAGCTTCCCCCTGACAGATCCCTCAACCTACGAGCAGTACTTC,CASSFPLTDPSTYEQYF
TRBJ1-4,once,TRBD1,TRBV27,TGTGCCAGCAGTTTATCGGGACAGCGTAATGAAAAACTGTTTTTT,CASSLSGQRNEKLFF